These 19 T cell receptor beta chains originate from one sample sequenced in a study of cytomegalovirus exposure and HLA in healthy donors. 60 Vbeta and 13 Jbeta primers were used in PCR. Libraries were prepared by immunoSEQ multiplex PCR; TCRdb keeps only in-frame clonotypes and omits some of them. The table includes about 200,000 clones, approximately 82% detected once. Sequencing was performed on PBMCs. Receptors originate from a woman younger than 30 in good health and CMV-seronegative.

This sequence joins TRBV6-5 and TRBJ2-7; 7 bases are shared with TRBD2. The V gene end was trimmed by 5 bases and the J gene end by 6 bases; junction bases not matched to a gene: 13. The CDR3 has 15 residues. The germline V gene encodes CDR1 MNHEY and CDR2 SVGAGI. The CDR3 is CASSGGRERAGEQYF. The DNA of the CDR3 is TGTGCCAGCAGTGGCGGGCGGGAGAGGGCGGGCGAGCAGTACTTC.

This CDR3 reads CASSESQGAEEV. The CDR3, as DNA: TGTGCCAGCAGTGAATCGCAGGGGGCGGAAGAGGTC. V gene TRBV6-1 combines with J gene TRBJ2-7; 8 bases align to TRBD1. The V gene's germline CDR1 is MNHNS and CDR2 SASEGT. This CDR3 comprises 12 residues.

V is TRBV14 and J is TRBJ2-7; possible D gene TRBD1, 6 bases. V lost 2 bases to trimming and J lost 5 bases, with 19 bases between them. Germline values: CDR1 SGHDN, CDR2 FVKESK. CDR3 length equals 16 residues. The CDR3, as DNA: TGTGCCAGCAGCCAACCGGGACAAGTCTTGGGGGACGAGCAGTACTTC. Translating it yields CASSQPGQVLGDEQYF.

The V call is TRBV29-1, the J call TRBJ2-2, with D perhaps TRBD1 (5 bases). V lost 2 bases to trimming and J lost 6 bases, with 7 bases between them. Germline values: CDR1 SQVTM, CDR2 ANQGSEA. The CDR3 totals 12 residues. CDR3 nucleotides: TGCAGCGTTGAATTGGGGCCCGGGGAGCTGTTTTTT. As protein: CSVELGPGELFF.

The J gene is TRBJ2-3, the V gene TRBV4-1, with D possibly TRBD1 on 5 matching bases. Per the germline V gene, CDR1 is MGHRA and CDR2 is YSYEKL. Between the trimmed V and J ends, which lost 0 bases and 2 bases, there was a span of 12 bases. This CDR3 is 16 amino acids long. The CDR3 nucleotides read TGCGCCAGCAGCCAAGAAGAGACAGATTTCACAGATACGCAGTATTTT. This encodes CASSQEETDFTDTQYF.

The chain recombines TRBV19 with TRBJ1-5; no clear D. This CDR3 contains 17 residues. In germline, CDR1 is LNHDA, CDR2 SQIVND (reference sequence). Trimming removed 2 bases at V and 1 base at J, with 15 bases between. CDR3 sequence: CASSIIVVVLSNQPQHF. CDR3 sequence (DNA): TGTGCCAGTAGTATAATTGTGGTAGTACTCAGCAATCAGCCCCAGCATTTT.

The chain couples TRBV18 to TRBJ2-7; TRBD2 might be the D (5 bases). Trimming took 6 bases from V and 0 from J, leaving 9 bases between them. The germline CDR1 and CDR2 sequences are KGHSH and LQKENI. The CDR3 runs to 13 residues. CDR3: CASSPGDSYEQYF. Here the CDR3 DNA reads TGTGCCAGCTCTCCCGGGGACTCCTACGAGCAGTACTTC.

V gene TRBV9 combines with J gene TRBJ2-3, with D uncertain. The germline V gene has CDR1 SGDLS and CDR2 YYNGEE. With 0 bases removed from V and 2 bases from J, the gap between germline ends came to 7 bases. The CDR3 loop spans 14 amino acids. The CDR3 DNA is TGTGCCAGCAGCGTAGCCCCCTCCACAGATACGCAGTATTTT. Its translation: CASSVAPSTDTQYF.

This clone was counted a single time. V gene TRBV18 combines with J gene TRBJ2-7, with 12 bases fitting TRBD2. In germline, CDR1 is KGHSH, CDR2 LQKENI. V was pared by 3 bases and J by 2 bases, with 11 bases of the junction left unmatched. The length of the CDR3 is 18 residues. The chain's CDR3 is CASSPRMTGLAGTYEQYF. CDR3 in DNA: TGTGCCAGCTCACCCCGGATGACCGGACTAGCGGGAACCTACGAGCAGTACTTC.

V usage is TRBV11-3 and J usage is TRBJ2-7; the match to TRBD2 covers 8 bases. The V gene's germline CDR1 is SGHNT and CDR2 YENEEA. The junction had 7 bases not matched to a gene; V was cut back by 3 bases and J by 3 bases. The length of the CDR3 is 15 residues. The CDR3 sequence is CASSFGAGGLYEQYV. The DNA of the CDR3 is TGTGCCAGCAGCTTTGGGGCGGGAGGCCTCTACGAGCAGTACGTC.

This chain joins TRBV19 and TRBJ1-2; D possibly corresponds to TRBD1 (5 bases). Germline V gives CDR1 LNHDA, CDR2 SQIVND (reference sequence). This CDR3 is 12 amino acids long. The V and J ends lost 6 bases and 4 bases respectively, with 9 bases between them. The CDR3 is CASRAGFYGYTF. The CDR3 DNA reads as TGTGCCAGTAGGGCAGGGTTCTATGGCTACACCTTC.

A remark on this clone: Germline is not matched at one junction end, which may reflect a read error. This sequence joins TRBV7-9 and TRBJ2-1, with a possible D match to TRBD2 (7 bases). CDR3 size: 16 residues. Germline lookup yields CDR1 SEHNR and CDR2 FQNEAQ (reference sequence). CDR3 coding DNA: TGTTCCAGCAGCGACGGGGGGCCCTATTCTTACAATGAGCAGTTCTTC. This sequence encodes CSSSDGGPYSYNEQFF.

This chain links TRBV19 with TRBJ2-5, with D tentatively TRBD2 (5 bases). V gave up 4 bases and J gave up 7 bases, with 10 bases separating them. CDR1 and CDR2 (germline): LNHDA, SQIVND (reference sequence). The CDR3 has 12 amino acids. The CDR3 spells CASSTPRGTQYF. The CDR3 nucleotides read TGTGCCAGTAGTACCCCCCGGGGGACCCAGTACTTC.

Notes on this clone: At the DNA level, this CDR3 is encoded by other sequences in the same sample as well. This chain uses TRBV27 with TRBJ1-5, with D perhaps matching TRBD1 (6 bases). The V and J ends lost 6 bases and 2 bases respectively, with 11 bases between them. This CDR3 is 14 amino acids long. Germline values: CDR1 MNHEY, CDR2 SMNVEV (reference sequence). The CDR3 nucleotides read TGTGCCAGCAGCCTCAGGGGTGGCAATCAGCCCCAGCATTTT. The encoded protein is CASSLRGGNQPQHF.

The chain is built from TRBV30 and TRBJ2-3; 9 bases agree with TRBD2. In germline, CDR1 is GTSNPN, CDR2 SVGIG (reference sequence). The V and J ends lost 0 bases and 6 bases, in that order; junction bases with no gene match: 4. The CDR3 length is 14 residues. The CDR3 protein is CAWSVLREGDTQYF. The DNA for the CDR3 is TGTGCCTGGAGTGTATTGCGGGAGGGGGATACGCAGTATTTT.

This chain uses TRBV29-1 with TRBJ2-3, with 7 bases that match TRBD2. J lost 6 bases, V lost 2 bases, and 8 bases had no gene match. CDR3 length: 14 residues. Germline V gene lookup returns CDR1 SQVTM and CDR2 ANQGSEA. CDR3 in amino acids: CSVETGGPVDTQYF. CDR3 bases: TGCAGCGTTGAAACGGGAGGCCCCGTGGATACGCAGTATTTT.

The rearrangement uses TRBV4-2 and TRBJ2-5, with D possibly being TRBD2 (5 bases). The V end lost 2 bases, the J end lost 7 bases, and 14 bases lay between the germline ends. The CDR3 extends over 14 amino acids. Germline-derived CDR1 and CDR2 are LGHNA and YNFKEQ. CDR3 amino acids: CASSQLTSGGTQYF. The CDR3 coding sequence is TGTGCCAGCAGCCAACTTACTAGTGGCGGGACCCAGTACTTC.

The rearrangement uses TRBV6-6 and TRBJ1-1; a weak D match, TRBD1 (5 bases). Germline V CDR1 and CDR2: MNHNY, SVGAGI (reference sequence). The CDR3 has 16 residues. V was shortened by 7 bases and J by 3 bases, with 21 bases between the two germline ends. The DNA for the CDR3 is TGTGCCAGCACCCTTTTACCGGGCCTAGGGGACACTGAAGCTTTCTTT. This translates into CASTLLPGLGDTEAFF.

The rearrangement links TRBV6-5 to TRBJ2-3; TRBD1 might be the D (6 bases). Deletions cut 6 bases from V and 1 base from J, with 14 bases between. Germline V gene sequence: CDR1 MNHEY, CDR2 SVGAGI. This CDR3 comprises 15 residues. The DNA of the CDR3 is TGTGCCAGCAGCGACAGGCCTAGGGGCACAGATACGCAGTATTTT. Translating it yields CASSDRPRGTDTQYF.